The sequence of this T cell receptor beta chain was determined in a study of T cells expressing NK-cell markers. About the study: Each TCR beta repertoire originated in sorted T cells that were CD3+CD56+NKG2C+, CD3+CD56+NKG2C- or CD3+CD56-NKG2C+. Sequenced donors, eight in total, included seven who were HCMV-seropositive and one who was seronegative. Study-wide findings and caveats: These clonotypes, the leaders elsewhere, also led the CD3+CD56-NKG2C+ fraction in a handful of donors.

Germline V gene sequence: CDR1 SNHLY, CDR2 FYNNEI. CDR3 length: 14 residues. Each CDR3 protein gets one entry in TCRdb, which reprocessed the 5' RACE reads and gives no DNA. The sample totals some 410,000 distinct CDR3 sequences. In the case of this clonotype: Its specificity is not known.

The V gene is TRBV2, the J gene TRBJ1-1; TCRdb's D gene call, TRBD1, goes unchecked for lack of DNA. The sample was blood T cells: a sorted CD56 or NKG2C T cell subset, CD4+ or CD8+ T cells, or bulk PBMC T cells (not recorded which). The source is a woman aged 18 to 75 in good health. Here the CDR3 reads CASTQPPVNTEAFF.